The subject of this entry is one T cell receptor (beta chain). Its matching antigen is unknown. V lost 4 bases, J lost 3 bases, and 10 bases stayed unmatched. CDR3 size: 18 residues. Germline V CDR1 and CDR2: SGHRS, YFSETQ. Clones were sequenced by immunoSEQ multiplex PCR, and TCRdb holds only the in-frame ones, with some missing. The sample lists roughly 99,000 clones, 92% seen once, with about 0.072% in the top ten. The data belong to a study of graft-versus-host responses after intestinal transplantation. Looking at the study overall: For approximately three years after anti-thymocyte globulin induction, all recipients took tacrolimus and steroids. Study conclusions and caveats: Recipient bone marrow held GvH clones, some seen earlier in ileum or blood. GvH clone levels peaked in circulation, and this peak was associated with early post-transplant HvG declines.

The J gene is TRBJ2-1, the V gene TRBV5-1; 13 bases match TRBD2. The receptor was derived from a human donor who was the organ donor for an intestinal transplant. Sequenced material: unstimulated CD8+ T cells sorted from spleen or lymph node cells, taken before transplant. CDR3 sequence reads: CASSLTGLAGYNYNEQFF. The CDR3 DNA reads as TGCGCCAGCAGCCTTACGGGACTAGCGGGATATAACTACAATGAGCAGTTCTTC.